This TCR beta chain was captured by sequencing in a study of blood T cells in healthy people across ages. Findings and limits, study-wide: Compared with aged donors, long-lived donors showed fewer expanded clones, suggesting selection.

Staff drew approximately 9.1 milliliters of peripheral blood from each donor. Primed by a sample-barcoded 5' primer and a J-beta primer mix, a second PCR proceeded for 7 to 11 cycles. A template-switch adaptor with 12 random nucleotides tagged each cDNA molecule. TCRdb reprocessed the 5' RACE reads via MiXCR and lists one record per CDR3 protein. The data contain around 1,800,000 distinct CDR3 sequences, about 39% of them seen just once; the ten biggest clones take up around 23%. CDR3 length equals 13 residues. Looked up from germline, CDR1 is SGHTS and CDR2 is YDEGEE. The V gene end was trimmed by 10 bases and the J gene end by 6 bases; junction bases not matched to a gene: 10. Concerning this clonotype itself: Its antigen remains unknown.

The TCR was taken from a human donor in good health. Material: blood. The gene calls are TRBV5-8 and TRBJ2-4, with TRBD1 matching over 7 bases. Here the CDR3 DNA reads TGTGCCTGCCGGACAGGTTTTGGAAACATTCAGTACTTC. Its translation: CACRTGFGNIQYF. Combining the CDR3 with reference TRBV5-8 and TRBJ2-4 gives the whole variable domain EAGVTQSPTHLIKTRGQQATLRCSPISGHTSVYWYQQALGLGLQFLLWYDEGEERNRGNFPPRFSGRQFPNYSSELNVNALELEDSALYLCACRTGFGNIQYFGAGTRLSVL.